This passage covers 15 T cell receptor beta chains from one sample sequenced in a study of T cell repertoires in cytomegalovirus infection. TCRdb redid the calling of the reads with MiXCR, one entry per CDR3 protein. The sample has hundreds of thousands of distinct CDR3 sequences; around 31% are singletons. Which antigens these TCRs recognize remains unknown. Sequences were derived from cultured PBMCs, sampled from culture after CMV antigen stimulation. These receptor sequences come from a human donor in good health (CMV status not recorded). Some clones in this sample may be carry-over from other donors' samples.

This clonotype turned up a few times. This rearrangement joins TRBV15 to TRBJ1-1; TRBD1 might be the D (6 bases). This CDR3 is built from 14 residues. Trimming pared 0 bases from V and 4 bases from J, leaving 9 bases between. Germline CDR1 is LNHNV and CDR2 is YYDKDF (reference sequence). The CDR3 DNA sequence: TGTGCCACCAGCAGAGAAGGGGGTATCACTGAAGCTTTCTTT. Translating it yields CATSREGGITEAFF.

This clonotype was seen repeatedly, ten times or more. V usage is TRBV7-6 and J usage is TRBJ2-7, with 7 bases lining up with TRBD1. The CDR3 length is 14 residues. Germline V CDR1 and CDR2: SGHVS, FNYEAQ. With V trimmed by 5 bases and J by 0 bases, 4 bases remained unmatched. The CDR3 nucleotides are TGTGCCAGCAGCGCCCGGGACAGCTCCTACGAGCAGTACTTC. As protein: CASSARDSSYEQYF.

This clonotype has a count of ten or more. This chain uses TRBV11-1 with TRBJ2-6; the D is unclear. The V end was cut by 5 bases, the J end by 4 bases, with 12 bases between. Looked up from germline, CDR1 is SGHAT and CDR2 is FQDESV (reference sequence). This CDR3 has 15 amino acids. The CDR3 sequence: CASSQRQVGANVLTF. For the CDR3, the DNA is TGTGCCAGCAGCCAACGCCAAGTAGGGGCCAACGTCCTGACTTTC.

This clonotype was counted between two and nine times. This chain uses TRBV7-9 with TRBJ1-3; no reliable D call. V lost 1 base, J lost 5 bases, and 6 bases lay in between. Germline lookup yields CDR1 SEHNR and CDR2 FQNEAQ (reference sequence). This CDR3 has 13 amino acids. The CDR3 reads CASSLVDRNTIYF. In DNA, the CDR3 is TGTGCCAGCAGCTTAGTTGACCGAAACACCATATATTTT. Full variable domain (remainder filled in from reference TRBV7-9 and TRBJ1-3): DTGVSQNPRHKITKRGQNVTFRCDPISEHNRLYWYRQTLGQGPEFLTYFQNEAQLEKSRLLSDRFSAERPKGSFSTLEIQRTEQGDSAMYLCASSLVDRNTIYFGEGSWLTVV.

This clonotype was picked up many times. V gene TRBV7-2 combines with J gene TRBJ2-1; no clear D. V was shortened by 2 bases and J by 6 bases, with 11 bases between the two germline ends. Germline V lookup: CDR1 SGHTA, CDR2 FQGNSA. This CDR3 is 14 amino acids long. CDR3 sequence (DNA): TGTGCCAGCAGCTTAAGGCCCGAGGTCAATGAGCAGTTCTTC. It is translated as CASSLRPEVNEQFF.

This CDR3 reads CASSPRESGANVLTF. The DNA for the CDR3 is TGCGCCAGCAGCCCCAGGGAATCTGGGGCCAACGTCCTGACTTTC. The chain combines TRBV4-1 with TRBJ2-6, with TRBD1 as a possible D gene (5 bases). Trimming took 4 bases from V and 1 from J, leaving 8 bases between them. The CDR3 is 15 residues long. The germline gives CDR1 MGHRA, CDR2 YSYEKL.

This clonotype was recorded a few times. The V gene is TRBV5-1, the J gene TRBJ1-2; D is possibly TRBD1 (6 bases). V was shortened by 8 bases and J by 3 bases, with 20 bases between the two germline ends. The CDR3 contains 15 residues. Germline CDR1 reads SGHRS; CDR2 reads YFSETQ. The CDR3 DNA follows: TGCGCCAGGAAGTTACTGGGGGCGGAGGACTATGGCTACACCTTC. Protein: CARKLLGAEDYGYTF. The variable domain in full, with the rest retrieved from reference TRBV5-1 and TRBJ1-2, is KAGVTQTPRYLIKTRGQQVTLSCSPISGHRSVSWYQQTPGQGLQFLFEYFSETQRNKGNFPGRFSGRQFSNSRSEMNVSTLELGDSALYLCARKLLGAEDYGYTFGSGTRLTVV.

The chain carries TRBV20-1 and TRBJ2-7; 8 nucleotides match TRBD2. V lost 7 bases, J lost 2 bases, and 7 bases stayed unmatched. Germline loops: CDR1 DFQATT, CDR2 SNEGSKA (reference sequence). The CDR3 is 13 residues long. CDR3 coding DNA: TGCAGTGGGGCCCGTAGCGGGACCTACGAGCAGTACTTC. This translates into CSGARSGTYEQYF.

This clonotype was counted at least ten times. V gene TRBV7-8 combines with J gene TRBJ2-7; tentative D call: TRBD2 (5 bases). This CDR3 comprises 15 residues. The germline V gene encodes CDR1 SGHVS and CDR2 FQNEAQ. V lost 2 bases, J lost 6 bases, and 17 bases lay in between. This CDR3 reads CASSLSGATPFEQYF. As DNA, the CDR3 is TGTGCCAGCAGCTTAAGCGGAGCCACCCCGTTCGAGCAGTACTTC. The variable domain in full, with the rest retrieved from reference TRBV7-8 and TRBJ2-7, is GAGVSQSPRYKVAKRGQDVALRCDPISGHVSLFWYQQALGQGPEFLTYFQNEAQLDKSGLPSDRFFAERPEGSVSTLKIQRTQQEDSAVYLCASSLSGATPFEQYFGPGTRLTVT.

The chain combines TRBV27 with TRBJ2-7; 10 bases map to TRBD2. With 6 bases clipped from V and 3 bases from J, the junction kept 8 bases outside the gene matches. Looked up from germline, CDR1 is MNHEY and CDR2 is SMNVEV (reference sequence). The CDR3 sequence is 15 residues long. The CDR3 here is CASSVKGLADYEQYF. CDR3 nucleotides: TGTGCCAGCAGCGTTAAAGGACTAGCGGACTACGAGCAGTACTTC.

The chain couples TRBV4-3 to TRBJ1-2; D is possibly TRBD1 (5 bases). Trimming left V 1 base short and J 8 bases short, with 14 bases between. Germline CDR1 and CDR2: LGHNA and YSLEER. The CDR3 has 14 amino acids. The CDR3 protein is CASSQARGLLGYTF. The CDR3 coding sequence is TGCGCCAGCAGCCAAGCCCGGGGCTTACTAGGCTACACCTTC.

The CDR3 protein is CSVSSGPYTEAFF. CDR3 nucleotides: TGCAGCGTTTCCTCCGGGCCGTACACTGAAGCTTTCTTT. The chain links TRBV29-1 to TRBJ1-1; D ambiguous. Germline lookup yields CDR1 SQVTM and CDR2 ANQGSEA. Trimming cost V 5 bases and J 3 bases, with 13 bases left between them. CDR3 length: 13 residues.

In its sample, this clonotype was seen a few times. The chain combines TRBV7-8 with TRBJ1-5, with a weak D call TRBD1 (5 bases). The CDR3 is made up of 15 amino acids. Trimming took 6 bases from V and 0 from J, leaving 12 bases between them. Germline values: CDR1 SGHVS, CDR2 FQNEAQ. CDR3 in amino acids: CASRLTVNSNQPQHF. CDR3 DNA: TGTGCCAGCAGGTTGACAGTAAATAGCAATCAGCCCCAGCATTTT.

This clonotype has a handful of counts. This chain joins TRBV6-2 or TRBV6-3 and TRBJ2-3, with TRBD2 matching 14 bases. The germline V gene encodes CDR1 MNHEY and CDR2 SVGEGT. The CDR3 is made up of 19 amino acids. V shed 2 bases, J shed 5 bases, and the junction held 12 bases outside the gene matches. The CDR3 DNA reads TGTGCCAGCAGTTACCCCATCCGACTAGCGGGAGGGCCTATAGATACGCAGTATTTT. Translating it yields CASSYPIRLAGGPIDTQYF.

The V and J genes are TRBV7-9 and TRBJ1-2, with D possibly TRBD1 on 5 matching bases. CDR1 is SEHNR, CDR2 FQNEAQ, per germline (reference sequence). V lost 5 bases, J lost 12 bases, and 16 bases lay in between. The CDR3 sequence is 12 residues long. As DNA, the CDR3 is TGTGCCAGCAGCCGACTCGGGGGATTGAACACCTTC. This translates into CASSRLGGLNTF.